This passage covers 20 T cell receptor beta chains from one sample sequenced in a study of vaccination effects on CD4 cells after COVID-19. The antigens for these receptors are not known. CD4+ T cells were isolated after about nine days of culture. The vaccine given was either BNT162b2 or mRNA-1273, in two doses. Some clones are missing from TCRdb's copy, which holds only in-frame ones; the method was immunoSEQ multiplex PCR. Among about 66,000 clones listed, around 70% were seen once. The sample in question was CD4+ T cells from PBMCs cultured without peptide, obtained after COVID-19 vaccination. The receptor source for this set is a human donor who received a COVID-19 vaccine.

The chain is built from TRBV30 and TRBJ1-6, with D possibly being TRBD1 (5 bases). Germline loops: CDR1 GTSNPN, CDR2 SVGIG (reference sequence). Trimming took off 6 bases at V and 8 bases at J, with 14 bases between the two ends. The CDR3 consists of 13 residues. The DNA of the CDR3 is TGTGCCTGTTCGACAGATTATGATTCACCCCTCCACTTT. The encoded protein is CACSTDYDSPLHF.

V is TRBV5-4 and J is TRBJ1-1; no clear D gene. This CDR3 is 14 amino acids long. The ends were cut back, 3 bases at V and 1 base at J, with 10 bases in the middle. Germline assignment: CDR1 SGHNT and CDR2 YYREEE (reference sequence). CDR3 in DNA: TGTGCCAGCAGCTCAGGATACCAGAACACTGAAGCTTTCTTT. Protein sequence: CASSSGYQNTEAFF.

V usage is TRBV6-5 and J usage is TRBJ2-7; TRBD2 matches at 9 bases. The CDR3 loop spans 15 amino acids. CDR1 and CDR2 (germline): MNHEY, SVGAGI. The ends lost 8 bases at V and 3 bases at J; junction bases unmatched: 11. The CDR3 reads CASVKASGTNYEQYV. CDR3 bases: TGTGCCAGCGTGAAGGCTAGCGGGACTAACTACGAGCAGTACGTC.

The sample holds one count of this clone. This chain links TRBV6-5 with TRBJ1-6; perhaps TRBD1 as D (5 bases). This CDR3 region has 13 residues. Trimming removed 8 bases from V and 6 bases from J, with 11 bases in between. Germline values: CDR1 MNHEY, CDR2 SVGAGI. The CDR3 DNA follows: TGTGCCAGCCGGGGGGTCGTTAATTCACCCCTCCACTTT. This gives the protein CASRGVVNSPLHF.

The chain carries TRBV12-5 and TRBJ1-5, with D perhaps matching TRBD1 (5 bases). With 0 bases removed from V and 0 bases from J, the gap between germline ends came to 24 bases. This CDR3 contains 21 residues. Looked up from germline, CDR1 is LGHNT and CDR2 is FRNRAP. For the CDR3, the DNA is TGTGCTAGTGGTTTGGTAAAGGATGGGCAGGGTTGGACCTTTAGCAATCAGCCCCAGCATTTT. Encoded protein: CASGLVKDGQGWTFSNQPQHF.

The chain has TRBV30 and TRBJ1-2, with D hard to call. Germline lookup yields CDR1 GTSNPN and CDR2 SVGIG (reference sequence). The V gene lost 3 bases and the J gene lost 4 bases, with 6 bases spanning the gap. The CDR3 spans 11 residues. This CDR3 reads CAWRTVYGYTF. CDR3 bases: TGTGCCTGGAGAACCGTCTATGGCTACACCTTC.

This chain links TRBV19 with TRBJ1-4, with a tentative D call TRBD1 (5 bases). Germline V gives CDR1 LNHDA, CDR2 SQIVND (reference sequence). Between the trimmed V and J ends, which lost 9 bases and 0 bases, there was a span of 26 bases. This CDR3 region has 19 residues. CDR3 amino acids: CASGVAGTAYTSTNEKLFF. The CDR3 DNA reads TGTGCCAGCGGAGTCGCCGGGACGGCGTATACATCAACTAATGAAAAACTGTTTTTT.

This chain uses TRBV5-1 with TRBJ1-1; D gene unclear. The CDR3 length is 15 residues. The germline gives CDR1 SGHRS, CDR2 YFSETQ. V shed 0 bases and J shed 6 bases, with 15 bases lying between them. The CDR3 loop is CASSLVTPPGAEAFF. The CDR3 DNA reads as TGCGCCAGCAGCTTGGTAACGCCTCCGGGCGCTGAAGCTTTCTTT.

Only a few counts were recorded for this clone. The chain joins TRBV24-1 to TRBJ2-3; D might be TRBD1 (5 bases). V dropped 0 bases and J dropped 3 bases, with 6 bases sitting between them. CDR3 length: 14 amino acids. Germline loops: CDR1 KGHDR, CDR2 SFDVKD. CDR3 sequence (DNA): TGTGCCACCAGTGATTTGAAGGGGACAGATACGCAGTATTTT. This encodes CATSDLKGTDTQYF.

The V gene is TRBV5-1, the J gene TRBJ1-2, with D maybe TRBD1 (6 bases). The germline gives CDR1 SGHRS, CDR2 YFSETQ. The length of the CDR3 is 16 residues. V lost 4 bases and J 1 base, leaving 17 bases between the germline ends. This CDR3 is CASSPGQPQYNYGYTF. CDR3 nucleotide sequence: TGCGCCAGCAGCCCAGGACAGCCCCAATATAACTATGGCTACACCTTC.

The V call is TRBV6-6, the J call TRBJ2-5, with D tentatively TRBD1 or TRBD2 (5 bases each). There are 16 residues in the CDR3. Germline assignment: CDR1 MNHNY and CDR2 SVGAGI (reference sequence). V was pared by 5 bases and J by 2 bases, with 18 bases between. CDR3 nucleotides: TGTGCCAGCAGTGCCAGGGAGCCCGGCAGACAAGAGACCCAGTACTTC. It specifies CASSAREPGRQETQYF.

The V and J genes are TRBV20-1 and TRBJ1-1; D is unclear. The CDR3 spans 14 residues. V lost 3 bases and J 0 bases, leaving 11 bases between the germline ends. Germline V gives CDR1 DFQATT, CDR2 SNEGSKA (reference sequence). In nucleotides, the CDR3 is TGCAGTGCTAGTGGTAGGGTCATGAACACTGAAGCTTTCTTT. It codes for CSASGRVMNTEAFF.

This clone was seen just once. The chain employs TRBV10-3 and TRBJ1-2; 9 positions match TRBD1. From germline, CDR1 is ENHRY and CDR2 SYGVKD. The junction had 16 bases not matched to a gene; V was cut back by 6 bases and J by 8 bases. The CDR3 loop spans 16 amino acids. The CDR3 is CAISQGTGPFFRGYTF. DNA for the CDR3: TGTGCCATCAGCCAAGGGACAGGGCCCTTCTTTAGGGGCTACACCTTC.

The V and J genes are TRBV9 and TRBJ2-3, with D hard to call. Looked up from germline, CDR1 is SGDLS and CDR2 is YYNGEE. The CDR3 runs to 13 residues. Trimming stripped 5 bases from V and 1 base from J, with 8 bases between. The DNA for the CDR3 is TGTGCCAGCAGTACCCGACGCACAGATACGCAGTATTTT. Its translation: CASSTRRTDTQYF.

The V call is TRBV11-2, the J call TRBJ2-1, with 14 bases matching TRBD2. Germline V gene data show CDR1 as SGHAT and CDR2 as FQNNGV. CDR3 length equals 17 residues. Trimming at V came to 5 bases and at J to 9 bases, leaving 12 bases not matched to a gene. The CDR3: CASSQQPTSGGAFEQFF. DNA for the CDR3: TGTGCCAGCAGCCAGCAACCGACTAGCGGGGGGGCCTTTGAGCAGTTCTTC.

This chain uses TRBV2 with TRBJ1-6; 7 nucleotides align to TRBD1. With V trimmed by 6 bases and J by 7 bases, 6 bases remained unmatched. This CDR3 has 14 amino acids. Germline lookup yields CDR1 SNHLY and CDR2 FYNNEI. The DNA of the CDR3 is TGTGCCAGCAGAGTCGGGACAGACAATTCACCCCTCCACTTT. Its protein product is CASRVGTDNSPLHF. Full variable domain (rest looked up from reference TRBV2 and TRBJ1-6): EPEVTQTPSHQVTQMGQEVILRCVPISNHLYFYWYRQILGQKVEFLVSFYNNEISEKSEIFDDQFSVERPDGSNFTLKIRSTKLEDSAMYFCASRVGTDNSPLHFGNGTRLTVT.

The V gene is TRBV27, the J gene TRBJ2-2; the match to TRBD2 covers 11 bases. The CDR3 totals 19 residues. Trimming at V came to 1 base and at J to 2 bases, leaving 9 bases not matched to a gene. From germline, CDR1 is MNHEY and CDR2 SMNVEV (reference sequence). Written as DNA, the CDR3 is TGTGCCAGCAGTTTATTGGTTAGCGGGGGGGCCAAAAACACCGGGGAGCTGTTTTTT. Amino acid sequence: CASSLLVSGGAKNTGELFF.

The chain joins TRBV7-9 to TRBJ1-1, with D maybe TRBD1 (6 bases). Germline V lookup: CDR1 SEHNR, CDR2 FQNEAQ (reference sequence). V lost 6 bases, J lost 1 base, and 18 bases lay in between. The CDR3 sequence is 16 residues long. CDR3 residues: CASRTGTPTTNTEAFF. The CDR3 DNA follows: TGTGCCAGCAGGACCGGGACACCAACCACGAACACTGAAGCTTTCTTT.

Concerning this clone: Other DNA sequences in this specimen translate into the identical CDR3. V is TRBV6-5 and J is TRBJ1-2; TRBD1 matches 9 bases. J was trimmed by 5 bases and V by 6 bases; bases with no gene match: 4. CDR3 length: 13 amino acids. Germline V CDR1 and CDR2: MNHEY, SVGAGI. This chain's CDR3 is CASRPTGGYGYTF. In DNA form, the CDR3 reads TGTGCCAGCAGGCCGACAGGGGGTTATGGCTACACCTTC.

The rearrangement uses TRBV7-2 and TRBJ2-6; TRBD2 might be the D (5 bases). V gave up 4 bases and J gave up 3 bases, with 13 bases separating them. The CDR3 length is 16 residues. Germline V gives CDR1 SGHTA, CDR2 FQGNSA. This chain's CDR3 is CASSWRWGDGANVLTF. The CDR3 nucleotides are TGTGCCAGCAGCTGGAGGTGGGGTGATGGGGCCAACGTCCTGACTTTC.